This T cell receptor (beta chain) was sequenced for a study of cytomegalovirus exposure and HLA in healthy donors (dated by TCRdb to about 2017). General notes on the study: A later analysis indicated that the 100 to 150 validation repertoires were generated on the platform also employed for the 670 or so repertoires of the first cohort. The aim of the study was to test whether cataloging public T cell receptors could identify signatures of past pathogen exposure. Besides the first cohort of 666 subjects, a separate validation cohort made up of 90 to 150 different subjects was used. High-throughput TCR immunosequencing, statistical association of individual TCRs with disease status, and machine learning were combined to predict cytomegalovirus infection status.

Points the paper makes about the study in general: A few of the identified cytomegalovirus-associated TCR beta chains were confirmed in vitro to be specific for cytomegalovirus antigens. While some public TCRs were present in many individuals, most TCR sequences turned up only very rarely across donors. In the study, about 150 TCR beta chains were listed as associated with cytomegalovirus. The classifier was reported to diagnose cytomegalovirus status with high specificity and sensitivity in both the original cohort and the validation cohort. In a later analysis, TCRs clustered in the first cohort were found to also tend to co-occur in the roughly 120 validation repertoires, with approximately 93% of cluster scores above 0. The authors suggested that the approach could potentially be generalized to other disease states and immunological phenotypes. A later analysis lacked HLA typing for the validation cohort, so it scored co-occurrence in that cohort across all 110 or so repertoires.

Separate from the roughly 700-subject first cohort, the validation cohort of 120 subjects was the group to which the donors belonged. From cysteine to phenylalanine, the CDR3 is 15 amino acids long. Of all the DNA, just the CDR3 is kept, 45 bases in frame from base 1. The germline ends are 9 bases apart after V is trimmed by 3 bases and J by 0 bases. For CDR1 and CDR2, the germline V gene lists SGHDT and YYEEEE. With regard to this clone: It has no known antigen specificity. Base qualities were left out, and no much larger clone turns up one base away.

The library was obtained by the immunoSEQ multiplex PCR assay. On the authors' methods: To diagnose cytomegalovirus status from the catalog of TCR beta chain sequences, a statistical classification framework was built. TCRdb provides this immuneACCESS table in a form limited to in-frame rearrangements. Some clones are lacking; in checked studies, under half of them reflect an unresolved V gene, and why the rest are absent is not known. That table gives V, J and clone size, and the DNA gave D and trimming. The sample table holds 150,000 to 200,000 clones, of which about 84% were seen once. Roughly 1.5% of the sample lies in the top ten.

This chain joins TRBV5-6 to TRBJ2-2; tentative D gene TRBD2, with 6 bases matching. This clonotype was obtained from a woman aged 18-29 years in good health and CMV-seronegative. The sequencing input was PBMCs. The CDR3 reads CASSYGGTNTGELFF. The nucleotide sequence is given as TGTGCCAGCAGCTACGGGGGAACGAACACCGGGGAGCTGTTTTTT. The full variable domain, completed from the reference TRBV5-6 and TRBJ2-2 proteins outside the CDR3, reads DAGVTQSPTHLIKTRGQQVTLRCSPKSGHDTVSWYQQALGQGPQFIFQYYEEEERQRGNFPDRFSGHQFPNYSSELNVNALLLGDSALYLCASSYGGTNTGELFFGEGSRLTVL.